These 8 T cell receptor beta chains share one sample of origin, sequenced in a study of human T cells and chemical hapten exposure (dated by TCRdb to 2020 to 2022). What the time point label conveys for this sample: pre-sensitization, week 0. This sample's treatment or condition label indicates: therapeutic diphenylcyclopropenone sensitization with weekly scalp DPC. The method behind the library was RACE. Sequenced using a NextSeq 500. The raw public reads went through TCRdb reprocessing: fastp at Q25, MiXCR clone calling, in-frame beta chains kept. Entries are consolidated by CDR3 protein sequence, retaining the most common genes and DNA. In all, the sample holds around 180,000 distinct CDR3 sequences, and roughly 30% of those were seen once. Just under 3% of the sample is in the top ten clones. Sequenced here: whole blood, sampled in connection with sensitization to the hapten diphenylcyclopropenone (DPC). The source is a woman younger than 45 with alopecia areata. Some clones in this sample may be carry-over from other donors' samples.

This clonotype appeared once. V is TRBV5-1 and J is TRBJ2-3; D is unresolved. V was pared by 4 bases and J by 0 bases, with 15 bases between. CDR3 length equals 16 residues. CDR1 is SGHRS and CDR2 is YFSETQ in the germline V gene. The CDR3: CASSHRSNPSTDTQYF. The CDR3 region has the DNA TGCGCCAGCAGCCACCGTAGTAACCCGAGCACAGATACGCAGTATTTT. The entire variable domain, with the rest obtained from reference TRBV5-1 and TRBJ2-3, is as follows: KAGVTQTPRYLIKTRGQQVTLSCSPISGHRSVSWYQQTPGQGLQFLFEYFSETQRNKGNFPGRFSGRQFSNSRSEMNVSTLELGDSALYLCASSHRSNPSTDTQYFGPGTRLTVL.

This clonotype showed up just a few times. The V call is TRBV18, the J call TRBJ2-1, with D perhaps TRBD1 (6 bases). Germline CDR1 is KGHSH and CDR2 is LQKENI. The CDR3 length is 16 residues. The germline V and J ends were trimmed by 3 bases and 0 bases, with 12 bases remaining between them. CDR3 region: CASSPRDTNSYNEQFF. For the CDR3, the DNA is TGTGCCAGCTCACCCCGGGACACTAACTCCTACAATGAGCAGTTCTTC.

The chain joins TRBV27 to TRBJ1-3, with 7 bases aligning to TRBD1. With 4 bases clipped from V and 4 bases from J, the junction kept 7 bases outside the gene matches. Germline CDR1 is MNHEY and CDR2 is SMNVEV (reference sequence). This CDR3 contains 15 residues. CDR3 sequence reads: CASSSLTGVGNTIYF. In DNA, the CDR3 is TGTGCCAGCAGTTCTCTCACAGGGGTGGGAAACACCATATATTTT.

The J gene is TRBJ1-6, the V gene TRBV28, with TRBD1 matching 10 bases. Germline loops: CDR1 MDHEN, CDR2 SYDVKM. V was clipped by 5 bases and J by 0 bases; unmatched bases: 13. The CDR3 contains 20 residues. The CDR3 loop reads CASSPHPGTGATSYNSPLHF. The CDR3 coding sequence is TGTGCCAGCAGTCCACACCCCGGGACAGGGGCGACCTCCTATAATTCACCCCTCCACTTT.

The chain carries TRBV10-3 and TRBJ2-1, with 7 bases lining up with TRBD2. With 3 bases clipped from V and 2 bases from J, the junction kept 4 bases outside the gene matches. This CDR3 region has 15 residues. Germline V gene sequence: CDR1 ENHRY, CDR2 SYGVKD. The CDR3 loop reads CAISDPGGPYNEQFF. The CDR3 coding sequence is TGTGCCATCAGTGATCCGGGGGGTCCCTACAATGAGCAGTTCTTC.

CDR3 loop: CSAAVGGGLQETQYF. The CDR3 coding sequence is TGCAGTGCCGCCGTCGGTGGTGGGCTCCAAGAGACCCAGTACTTC. The chain combines TRBV20-1 with TRBJ2-5; D remains ambiguous. Germline CDR1 is DFQATT and CDR2 is SNEGSKA (reference sequence). CDR3 length: 15 residues. V lost 6 bases to trimming and J lost 1 base, with 18 bases between them.

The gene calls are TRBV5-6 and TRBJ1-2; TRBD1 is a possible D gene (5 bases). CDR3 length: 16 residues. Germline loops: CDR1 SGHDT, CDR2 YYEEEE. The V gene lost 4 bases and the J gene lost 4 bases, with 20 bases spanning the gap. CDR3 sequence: CASSVEMGGLSYGYTF. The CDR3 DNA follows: TGTGCCAGCAGCGTGGAGATGGGGGGACTTTCCTATGGCTACACCTTC.

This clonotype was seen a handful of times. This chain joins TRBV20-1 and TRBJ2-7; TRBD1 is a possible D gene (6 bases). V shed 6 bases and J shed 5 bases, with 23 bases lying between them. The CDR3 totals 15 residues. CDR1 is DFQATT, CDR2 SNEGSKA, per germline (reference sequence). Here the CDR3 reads CSANLLGGTDDEQYF. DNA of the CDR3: TGCAGTGCCAATTTATTAGGGGGAACAGATGACGAGCAGTACTTC.